This T cell receptor (beta chain) emerged from a study of blood T cell repertoires in COVID-19. The CDR3 has 14 amino acids. J was trimmed by 7 bases and V by 6 bases; bases with no gene match: 10. The germline CDR1 and CDR2 sequences are MRHNA and SNTAGT. Profiling relied on immunoSEQ multiplex PCR, and the TCRdb table lists in-frame clones only, not all of them. The table shows around 28,000 clones, with 85% occurring only once. The clonotype originates from a human donor in a cohort sampled during active COVID-19. V is TRBV6-4 and J is TRBJ1-2; 8 nucleotides match TRBD1. The sequenced material came from peripheral blood. CDR3 nucleotides: TGTGCCAGCAGAGCCGGGACAGGTGTGGGTGGCTACACCTTC. This codes for CASRAGTGVGGYTF.